Below are 24 T cell receptor beta chains sequenced from a single sample in a study of CD4 and CD8 cells across lung adenocarcinoma regions. TCRdb re-analysed the PCR reads in MiXCR, keeping a single row per CDR3 protein. The sample holds some 3,500 distinct CDR3 sequences, around three fifths seen once. The sequencing sample was made of CD4+ T cells from the margin of a lung tumor. These receptors came from a female donor with lung adenocarcinoma. The CD4 and CD8 labels of this study may be unreliable.

The chain is built from TRBV6-1 and TRBJ2-5; the D is unclear. The end of the DNA aligns better with TRBJ2-7, so the J call may be wrong. Per the germline V gene, CDR1 is MNHNS and CDR2 is SASEGT. The CDR3 sequence is 14 residues long. In DNA, the CDR3 is TGTGCCAGCAGTGGACAACAGAGAACCTACGAGCAGTACTTC. It specifies CASSGQQRTYEQYF.

The chain combines TRBV28 with TRBJ1-3, with D possibly matching TRBD1 (5 bases). Germline loops: CDR1 MDHEN, CDR2 SYDVKM. The CDR3 extends over 14 amino acids. V dropped 5 bases and J dropped 2 bases, with 10 bases sitting between them. CDR3 DNA sequence: TGTGCCAGCAGTCTCTGGGGCGCTGGAAACACCATATATTTT. Translating it yields CASSLWGAGNTIYF.

This clonotype is medium-sized. The chain is built from TRBV7-6 and TRBJ2-1; 7 positions match TRBD2. V shed 2 bases, J shed 5 bases, and the junction held 9 bases outside the gene matches. Germline CDR1 is SGHVS and CDR2 is FNYEAQ. The CDR3 extends over 16 amino acids. The CDR3 DNA follows: TGTGCCAGCAGCTTAAGGCAGGCGGGAGTAGACAATGAGCAGTTCTTC. It specifies CASSLRQAGVDNEQFF. Supplemented by reference TRBV7-6 and TRBJ2-1, the full variable domain reads GAGVSQSPRYKVTKRGQDVALRCDPISGHVSLYWYRQALGQGPEFLTYFNYEAQQDKSGLPNDRFSAERPEGSISTLTIQRTEQRDSAMYRCASSLRQAGVDNEQFFGPGTRLTVL.

In this sample, this clonotype is large. The CDR3 DNA sequence: TGTGCCAGCAGTGGAACTAGCGGGGGGTACAATGAGCAGTTCTTC. This encodes CASSGTSGGYNEQFF. The rearrangement links TRBV6-1 to TRBJ2-1; 12 bases match TRBD2. The ends lost 4 bases at V and 4 bases at J; junction bases unmatched: 2. The germline V gene has CDR1 MNHNS and CDR2 SASEGT. This CDR3 region has 15 residues.

This clonotype was observed a handful of times. Germline and junction disagree at one end, which may indicate a read error. This sequence joins TRBV25-1 and TRBJ2-1, with TRBD2 matching over 15 bases. The CDR3 has 13 amino acids. Germline-derived CDR1 and CDR2 are MGHDK and SYGVNS. The CDR3: CASSRTSGRAMYF. CDR3 in DNA: TGTGCCAGCAGTAGGACTAGCGGGAGGGCGATGTACTTC.

On this clonotype: A much more abundant neighbour one base away suggests this may be a read error. V and J are TRBV10-1 and TRBJ2-1; tentative D call: TRBD2 (5 bases). Germline V lookup: CDR1 WNHNN, CDR2 SYGVQD (reference sequence). The CDR3 is 13 amino acids. The V gene lost 0 bases and the J gene lost 10 bases, with 10 bases spanning the gap. CDR3 region: CASSESAGSEQFF. The DNA of the CDR3 is TGCGCCAGCAGTGAGTCGGCGGGCTCAGAGCAGTTCTTC.

J is TRBJ2-1 and V is TRBV24-1, with TRBD2 matching 7 bases. The J call could be wrong; TRBJ2-5 is a better fit for the DNA end. Germline CDR1 reads KGHDR; CDR2 reads SFDVKD. This CDR3 is 13 amino acids long. The CDR3 region has the DNA TGTGCCACCAGAGAGCGGGATAGGGAGACCCAGTACTTC. It translates to CATRERDRETQYF.

As for this clonotype: Its ends do not fully match the called genes, so a read error is possible. This chain links TRBV27 with TRBJ2-3; tentatively, D is TRBD2 (5 bases). This CDR3 is built from 16 residues. CDR1 is MNHEY and CDR2 is SMNVEV in the germline V gene (reference sequence). CDR3 amino acids: CASSTSGGCAKDTQYF. The CDR3 DNA reads TGTGCCAGCAGTACCTCAGGCGGGTGCGCAAAAGATACGCAGTACTTT.

Judged by abundance, this clonotype is medium-sized. This chain connects TRBV20-1 to TRBJ2-1; 8 bases match TRBD2. After removal of 4 bases from V and 8 bases from J, the junction contained 7 bases not matched to a gene. Germline V gene lookup returns CDR1 DFQATT and CDR2 SNEGSKA (reference sequence). The CDR3 contains 13 residues. In DNA, the CDR3 is TGCAGTGCTATTTCAGGACTAGCCTATGAGCAGTTCTTC. This codes for CSAISGLAYEQFF.

The chain uses TRBV6-5 and TRBJ2-1; 8 nucleotides align to TRBD2. The J call could be wrong; TRBJ2-7 is a better fit for the DNA end. The CDR3 contains 15 residues. Germline-derived CDR1 and CDR2 are MNHEY and SVGAGI. The CDR3 reads CASSSLAGSFREQYF. CDR3 in DNA: TGTGCCAGCAGTTCCTTAGCGGGGAGCTTTCGCGAGCAGTACTTC.

The rearrangement joins TRBV6-5 to TRBJ1-6, with 7 bases lining up with TRBD1. V gave up 2 bases and J gave up 6 bases; unmatched junction bases: 1. The CDR3 spans 14 residues. Germline V lookup: CDR1 MNHEY, CDR2 SVGAGI. CDR3 sequence (DNA): TGTGCCAGCAGTTACAGGGGGCGTAATTCACCCCTCCACTTT. Protein: CASSYRGRNSPLHF.

This clonotype was seen only a few times. The chain carries TRBV4-2 and TRBJ1-2; weak D call: TRBD1 (5 bases). The V gene's germline CDR1 is LGHNA and CDR2 YNFKEQ. V shed 0 bases and J shed 3 bases, with 5 bases lying between them. CDR3 length: 13 residues. CDR3: CASSQDRDYGYTF. The CDR3 region has the DNA TGTGCCAGCAGCCAAGACAGGGACTATGGCTACACCTTC.

In its sample, this clonotype is medium-sized. The V gene is TRBV5-1, the J gene TRBJ2-5; 7 bases align to TRBD2. The V and J ends lost 0 bases and 4 bases, in that order; junction bases with no gene match: 9. Germline CDR1 reads SGHRS; CDR2 reads YFSETQ. This CDR3 comprises 16 residues. As DNA, the CDR3 is TGCGCCAGCAGCTTGGGCCCAGCGGGACCTCTAGAGACCCAGTACTTC. It is translated as CASSLGPAGPLETQYF.

The chain is built from TRBV10-1 and TRBJ2-1, with 7 bases that match TRBD2. J lost 0 bases, V lost 9 bases, and 2 bases had no gene match. CDR3 length: 13 residues. CDR1 and CDR2 from the germline V gene are WNHNN and SYGVQD (reference sequence). The CDR3: CASGLDSYNEQFF. In DNA, the CDR3 is TGCGCCAGTGGACTAGACTCCTACAATGAGCAGTTCTTC.

This chain uses TRBV25-1 with TRBJ1-1; D is possibly TRBD1 (5 bases). The CDR3 loop spans 16 amino acids. V was cut by 6 bases and J by 5 bases, with 22 bases left in between. The V gene's germline CDR1 is MGHDK and CDR2 SYGVNS. The CDR3, as DNA: TGTGCCAGCAGCGACCCCGGGGGGGGTGGGGCAACTGAAGCTTTCTTT. Translated: CASSDPGGGGATEAFF.

This clonotype was found a few times. This sequence joins TRBV27 and TRBJ2-7; possibly TRBD2 for D (5 bases). Trimming removed 5 bases from V and 0 bases from J, with 11 bases in between. CDR1 and CDR2 from the germline V gene are MNHEY and SMNVEV (reference sequence). CDR3 length: 14 residues. As DNA, the CDR3 is TGTGCCAGCAGTCGAGGACTGCGCTCCTACGAGCAGTACTTC. Its protein product is CASSRGLRSYEQYF.

This clonotype has a handful of counts. V usage is TRBV9 and J usage is TRBJ2-1, with TRBD2 matching over 10 bases. Trimming removed 4 bases from V and 3 bases from J; junction bases left unmatched: 4. Germline V gene data show CDR1 as SGDLS and CDR2 as YYNGEE. The CDR3 covers 15 residues. This CDR3 is CASSLRTSGYNEQFF. Here the CDR3 DNA reads TGTGCCAGCAGCTTACGGACTAGCGGCTACAATGAGCAGTTCTTC.

The rearrangement links TRBV6-1 to TRBJ2-1; D gene ambiguous. The V and J ends lost 6 bases and 6 bases respectively, with 18 bases between them. The CDR3 has 15 amino acids. CDR1 MNHNS and CDR2 SASEGT come from the germline V gene. CDR3 nucleotide sequence: TGTGCCAGCAGCCTGAACGATGGGTTGGGCAATGAGCAGTTCTTC. This translates into CASSLNDGLGNEQFF.

In its sample, this clonotype is medium-sized. The chain couples TRBV12-3 or TRBV12-4 to TRBJ2-1; TRBD2 agrees at 8 bases. V lost 2 bases, J lost 5 bases, and 8 bases stayed unmatched. CDR3 length: 16 residues. CDR3 DNA: TGTGCCAGCAGTTTAATAGCGGGATCGTGGGACAATGAGCAGTTCTTC. Translating it yields CASSLIAGSWDNEQFF.

This clonotype qualifies as medium-sized (0.01 to 0.1%). The chain uses TRBV5-1 and TRBJ2-1; D unclear. The germline V and J ends were trimmed by 1 base and 7 bases, with 12 bases remaining between them. This CDR3 has 14 amino acids. Looked up from germline, CDR1 is SGHRS and CDR2 is YFSETQ. The CDR3 spells CASSLYLLGNEQFF. CDR3 nucleotide sequence: TGCGCCAGCAGCTTGTATCTCCTAGGAAATGAGCAGTTCTTC.

The chain has TRBV6-5 and TRBJ2-1; TRBD1 might be the D (6 bases). Germline V gene lookup returns CDR1 MNHEY and CDR2 SVGAGI. V lost 2 bases and J 2 bases, leaving 13 bases between the germline ends. The CDR3 totals 16 residues. The CDR3: CASSYVQGRAYNEQFF. The DNA for the CDR3 is TGTGCCAGCAGTTACGTGCAGGGGAGAGCCTACAATGAGCAGTTCTTC.

This clonotype was found once. V usage is TRBV7-2 and J usage is TRBJ2-3; no clear D. The length of the CDR3 is 14 residues. Germline-derived CDR1 and CDR2 are SGHTA and FQGNSA. The V gene lost 5 bases and the J gene lost 4 bases, with 13 bases spanning the gap. The CDR3 sequence: CASSVGRDPDTQYF. The CDR3 DNA reads as TGTGCCAGCAGCGTAGGCCGTGACCCAGATACGCAGTATTTT.

The chain joins TRBV27 to TRBJ2-7, with 7 bases identical to TRBD2. Germline V gene data show CDR1 as MNHEY and CDR2 as SMNVEV (reference sequence). The CDR3 has 14 residues. Unmatched junction bases numbered 3, after V lost 4 bases and J lost 0 bases. CDR3 sequence reads: CASSSQRDSYEQYF. For the CDR3, the DNA is TGTGCCAGCAGTTCTCAGCGGGACTCCTACGAGCAGTACTTC.

By share, this clonotype ranks as hyperexpanded. The gene calls are TRBV6-1 and TRBJ2-1; TRBD1 is a possible D gene (6 bases). The CDR3 length is 16 residues. Germline V gene sequence: CDR1 MNHNS, CDR2 SASEGT. V was cut by 3 bases and J by 8 bases, with 20 bases left in between. This chain's CDR3 is CASSDLQGKSLDEQFF. The CDR3 DNA follows: TGTGCCAGCAGTGACCTACAGGGAAAGAGCCTAGATGAGCAGTTCTTC.